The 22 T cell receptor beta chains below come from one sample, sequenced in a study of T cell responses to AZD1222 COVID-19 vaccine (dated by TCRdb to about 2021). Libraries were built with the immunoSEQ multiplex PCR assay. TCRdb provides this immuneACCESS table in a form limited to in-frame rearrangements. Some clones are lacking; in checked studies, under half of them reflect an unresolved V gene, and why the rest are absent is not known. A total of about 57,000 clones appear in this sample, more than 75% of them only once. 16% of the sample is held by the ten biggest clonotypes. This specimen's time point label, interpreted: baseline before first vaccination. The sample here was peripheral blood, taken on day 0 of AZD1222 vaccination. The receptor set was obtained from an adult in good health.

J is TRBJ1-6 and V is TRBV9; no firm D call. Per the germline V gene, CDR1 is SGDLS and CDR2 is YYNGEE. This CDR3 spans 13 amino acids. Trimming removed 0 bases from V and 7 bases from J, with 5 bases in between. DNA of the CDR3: TGTGCCAGCAGCGTAGTTCAGAATTCACCCCTCCACTTT. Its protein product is CASSVVQNSPLHF.

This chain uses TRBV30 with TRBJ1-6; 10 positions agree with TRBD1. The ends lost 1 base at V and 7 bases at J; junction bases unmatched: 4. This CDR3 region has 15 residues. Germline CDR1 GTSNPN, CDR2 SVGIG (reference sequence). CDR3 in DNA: TGTGCCTGGAGTGCCGGGACAGGGGCAAATTCACCCCTCCACTTT. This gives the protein CAWSAGTGANSPLHF.

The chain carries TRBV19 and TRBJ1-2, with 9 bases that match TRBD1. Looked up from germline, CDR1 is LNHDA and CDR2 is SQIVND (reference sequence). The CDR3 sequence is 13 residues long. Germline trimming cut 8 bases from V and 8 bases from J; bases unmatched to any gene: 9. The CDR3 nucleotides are TGTGCCAGTGGGGGGGACAGGGAAGAAGGCTACACCTTC. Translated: CASGGDREEGYTF.

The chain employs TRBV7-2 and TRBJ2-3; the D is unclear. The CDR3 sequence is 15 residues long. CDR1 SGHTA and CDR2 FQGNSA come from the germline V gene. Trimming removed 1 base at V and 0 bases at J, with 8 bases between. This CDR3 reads CASSLGVGSTDTQYF. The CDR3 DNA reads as TGTGCCAGCAGCTTAGGTGTAGGCAGCACAGATACGCAGTATTTT.

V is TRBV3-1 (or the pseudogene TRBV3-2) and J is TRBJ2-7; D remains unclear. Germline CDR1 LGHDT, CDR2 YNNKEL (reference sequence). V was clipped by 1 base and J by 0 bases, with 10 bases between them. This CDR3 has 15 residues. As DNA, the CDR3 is TGTGCCAGCAGCCAAGGCGTCGACAACTCCTACGAGCAGTACTTC. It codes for CASSQGVDNSYEQYF.

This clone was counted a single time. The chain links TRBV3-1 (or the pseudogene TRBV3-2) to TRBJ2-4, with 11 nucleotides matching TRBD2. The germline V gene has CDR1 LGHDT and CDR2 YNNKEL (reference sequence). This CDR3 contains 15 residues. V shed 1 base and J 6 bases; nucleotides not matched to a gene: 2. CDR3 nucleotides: TGTGCCAGCAGCCAAGGTAGCGGGAGGGGAAACATTCAGTACTTC. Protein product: CASSQGSGRGNIQYF.

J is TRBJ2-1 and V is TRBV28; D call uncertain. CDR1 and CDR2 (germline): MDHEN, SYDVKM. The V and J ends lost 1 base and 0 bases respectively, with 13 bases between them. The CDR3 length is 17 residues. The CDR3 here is CASSLYPSRFSYNEQFF. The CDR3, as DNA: TGTGCCAGCAGTTTATATCCGAGCCGATTCTCCTACAATGAGCAGTTCTTC.

Here the CDR3 DNA reads TGTGCCAGCAGTTTTGCGGCAACCACAGATACGCAGTATTTT. Translated, it gives CASSFAATTDTQYF. This chain connects TRBV6-5 to TRBJ2-3; no reliable D call. The ends were cut back, 4 bases at V and 2 bases at J, with 10 bases in the middle. Germline V gene lookup returns CDR1 MNHEY and CDR2 SVGAGI. The CDR3 runs to 14 residues.

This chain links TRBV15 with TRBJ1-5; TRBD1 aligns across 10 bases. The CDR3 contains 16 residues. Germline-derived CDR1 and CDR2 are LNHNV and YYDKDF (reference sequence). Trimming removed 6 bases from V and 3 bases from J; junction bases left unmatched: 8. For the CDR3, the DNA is TGTGCCACCAGAGCCTCCGGGACAGGGGCCAATCAGCCCCAGCATTTT. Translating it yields CATRASGTGANQPQHF.

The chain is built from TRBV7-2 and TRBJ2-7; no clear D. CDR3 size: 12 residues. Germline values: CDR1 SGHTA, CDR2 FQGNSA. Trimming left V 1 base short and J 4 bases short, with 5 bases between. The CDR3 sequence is CASSLGSYEQYF. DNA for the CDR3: TGTGCCAGCAGCTTAGGGTCGTACGAGCAGTACTTC.

CDR3 in DNA: TGTGCCACCAGTGATGTGGGACGAGACAATCAGCCCCAGCATTTT. Protein product: CATSDVGRDNQPQHF. The chain has TRBV24-1 and TRBJ1-5, with D maybe TRBD1 (5 bases). Trimming took 3 bases from V and 3 from J, leaving 11 bases between them. The germline gives CDR1 KGHDR, CDR2 SFDVKD. The CDR3 is 15 residues long.

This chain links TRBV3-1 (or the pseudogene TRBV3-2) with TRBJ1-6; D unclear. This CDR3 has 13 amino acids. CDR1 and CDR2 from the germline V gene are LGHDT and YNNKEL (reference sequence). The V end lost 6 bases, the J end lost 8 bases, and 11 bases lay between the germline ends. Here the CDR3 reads CASSPNLDSPLHF. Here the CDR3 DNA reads TGTGCCAGCAGTCCAAACTTGGATTCACCCCTCCACTTT.

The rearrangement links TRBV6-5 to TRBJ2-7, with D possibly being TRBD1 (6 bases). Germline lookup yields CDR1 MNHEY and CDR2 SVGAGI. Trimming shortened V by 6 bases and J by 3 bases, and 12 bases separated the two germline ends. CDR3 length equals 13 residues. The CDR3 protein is CASRAGQIYEQYF. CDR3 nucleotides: TGTGCCAGCAGAGCCGGACAGATCTACGAGCAGTACTTC.

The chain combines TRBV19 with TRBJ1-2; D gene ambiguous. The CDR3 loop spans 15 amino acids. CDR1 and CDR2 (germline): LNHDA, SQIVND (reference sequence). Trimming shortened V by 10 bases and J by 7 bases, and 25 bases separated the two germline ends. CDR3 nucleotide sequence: TGTGCCACCACGCCTGAGCGGGGAGAGGGCCGTGGCTACACCTTC. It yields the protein CATTPERGEGRGYTF.

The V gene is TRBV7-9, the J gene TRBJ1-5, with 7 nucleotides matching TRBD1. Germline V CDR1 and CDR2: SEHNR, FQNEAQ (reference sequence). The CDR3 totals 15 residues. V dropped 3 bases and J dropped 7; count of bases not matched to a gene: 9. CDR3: CASSFDREGGQPQHF. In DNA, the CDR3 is TGTGCCAGCAGCTTCGACAGGGAAGGGGGGCAGCCCCAGCATTTT.

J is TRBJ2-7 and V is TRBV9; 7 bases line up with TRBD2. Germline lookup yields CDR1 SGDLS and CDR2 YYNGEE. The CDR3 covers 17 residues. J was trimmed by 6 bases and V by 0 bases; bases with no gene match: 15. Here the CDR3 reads CASSVVPGEGRISEQYF. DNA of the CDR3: TGTGCCAGCAGCGTAGTGCCCGGGGAGGGGCGAATCTCCGAGCAGTACTTC.

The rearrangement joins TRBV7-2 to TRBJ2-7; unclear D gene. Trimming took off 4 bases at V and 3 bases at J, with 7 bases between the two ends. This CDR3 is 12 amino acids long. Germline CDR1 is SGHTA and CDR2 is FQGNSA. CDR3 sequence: CASSSLRYEQYF. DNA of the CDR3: TGTGCCAGCAGCTCGCTTCGCTACGAGCAGTACTTC.

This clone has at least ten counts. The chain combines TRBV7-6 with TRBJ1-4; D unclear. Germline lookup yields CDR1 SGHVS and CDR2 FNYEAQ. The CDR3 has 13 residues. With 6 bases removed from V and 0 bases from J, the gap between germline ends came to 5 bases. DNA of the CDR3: TGTGCCAGCAGTGATGCAACTAATGAAAAACTGTTTTTT. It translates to CASSDATNEKLFF.

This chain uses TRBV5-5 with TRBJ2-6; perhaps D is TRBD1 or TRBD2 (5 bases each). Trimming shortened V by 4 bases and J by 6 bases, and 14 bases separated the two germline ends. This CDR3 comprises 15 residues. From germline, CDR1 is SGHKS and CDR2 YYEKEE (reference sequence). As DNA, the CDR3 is TGTGCCAGCAGCCCCGGGACGGTCGTGGCCAACGTCCTGACTTTC. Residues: CASSPGTVVANVLTF.

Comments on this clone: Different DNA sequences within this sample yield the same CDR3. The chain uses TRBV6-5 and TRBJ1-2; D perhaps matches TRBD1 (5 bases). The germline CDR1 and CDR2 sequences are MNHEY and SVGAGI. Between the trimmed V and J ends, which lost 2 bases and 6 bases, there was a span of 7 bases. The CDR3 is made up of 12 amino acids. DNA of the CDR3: TGTGCCAGCAGTTACAGGGGAAATGGCTACACCTTC. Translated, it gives CASSYRGNGYTF.

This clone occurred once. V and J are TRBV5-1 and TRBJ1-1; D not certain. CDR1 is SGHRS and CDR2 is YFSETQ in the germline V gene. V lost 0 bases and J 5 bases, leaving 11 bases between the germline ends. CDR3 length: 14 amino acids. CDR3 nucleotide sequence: TGCGCCAGCAGCTTGGGATGGGTTGGGACTGAAGCTTTCTTT. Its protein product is CASSLGWVGTEAFF.

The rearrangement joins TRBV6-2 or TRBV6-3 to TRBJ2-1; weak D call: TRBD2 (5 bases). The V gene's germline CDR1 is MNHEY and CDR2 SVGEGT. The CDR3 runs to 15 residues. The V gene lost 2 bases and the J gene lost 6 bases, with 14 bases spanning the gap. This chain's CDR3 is CASSYPPVGANEQFF. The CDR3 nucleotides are TGTGCCAGCAGTTACCCCCCGGTGGGAGCCAATGAGCAGTTCTTC.